The table lists the clone carrying this T cell receptor beta chain with a few counts. The data belong to a study of cytomegalovirus exposure and HLA in healthy donors. A multiplex PCR was run with 60 Vbeta primers and 13 Jbeta primers. The protocol was immunoSEQ multiplex PCR, while the TCRdb copy is restricted to in-frame clones and leaves out a portion. The table records fewer than 100,000 clones, under 75% of them present only once. The TCR comes from a female donor in good health and CMV-seronegative. The specimen sequenced was PBMCs.

CDR3 loop: CASNSGGTYNEQFF. As DNA, the CDR3 is TGTGCCAGCAACTCTGGCGGGACCTACAATGAGCAGTTCTTC. V and J are TRBV27 and TRBJ2-1, with D perhaps TRBD2 (6 bases). This CDR3 has 14 residues. With 7 bases removed from V and 2 bases from J, the gap between germline ends came to 12 bases. CDR1 is MNHEY, CDR2 SMNVEV, per germline (reference sequence).